Shown below are 17 T cell receptor beta chains from a single sample sequenced in a study of T-cell memory formation after mild COVID-19. TCRdb passed the 5' RACE reads through MiXCR, listing each CDR3 protein once. This table holds around 60,000 distinct CDR3 sequences, 9.5% found once. Sequencing was done on a sample of PBMCs or a T cell subset sorted from them (not recorded which). Receptors originate from a man aged 18-30 years who had mild COVID-19 (a few samples of this study predate the infection). Cell type and time point are not known.

This clonotype was counted a few times. The CDR3: CASSMGFNQPQHF. The CDR3 DNA is TGTGCCAGTAGTATGGGGTTCAATCAGCCCCAGCATTTT. This chain connects TRBV19 to TRBJ1-5; D unclear. The germline V gene encodes CDR1 LNHDA and CDR2 SQIVND (reference sequence). The CDR3 covers 13 residues. The V end lost 3 bases, the J end lost 3 bases, and 6 bases lay between the germline ends.

This clonotype was detected many times. The J gene is TRBJ2-5, the V gene TRBV7-2; 9 bases map to TRBD2. The CDR3 spans 18 residues. J gave up 1 base and V 2 bases, and 11 bases lay outside the gene matches. The germline gives CDR1 SGHTA, CDR2 FQGNSA. CDR3 coding DNA: TGTGCCAGCAGCTTAATTAGCGGGGGAGCCCAAATCCAAGAGACCCAGTACTTC. This sequence encodes CASSLISGGAQIQETQYF.

A few counts support this clonotype. V and J are TRBV7-2 and TRBJ2-3, with 8 bases lining up with TRBD2. Germline V lookup: CDR1 SGHTA, CDR2 FQGNSA. This CDR3 is 17 amino acids long. J was trimmed by 1 base and V by 1 base; bases with no gene match: 7. DNA of the CDR3: TGTGCCAGCAGCTTAGTCAGGGTCGGGGGGGGCACAGATACGCAGTATTTT. It specifies CASSLVRVGGGTDTQYF.

As regards this clonotype: One end of the junction varies from germline; a read error may be responsible. The genes are TRBV28 and TRBJ1-2; 8 bases line up with TRBD1. CDR3 length: 14 residues. Per the germline V gene, CDR1 is MDHEN and CDR2 is SYDVKM. CDR3 in DNA: TGTGCCAGCAGTTTGCAGGGGGCTAAGTATGGCTACACCTTC. Protein: CASSLQGAKYGYTF.

The sample holds a few counts of this clonotype. The chain links TRBV18 to TRBJ2-3; D gene uncertain. The CDR3 covers 12 residues. Germline V gene lookup returns CDR1 KGHSH and CDR2 LQKENI. Trimming cost V 6 bases and J 3 bases, with 7 bases left between them. CDR3 in amino acids: CASSSETDTQYF. The CDR3 DNA reads TGTGCCAGCTCGTCAGAGACAGATACGCAGTATTTT.

J is TRBJ1-2 and V is TRBV5-6, with D uncertain. This CDR3 spans 14 amino acids. Germline V lookup: CDR1 SGHDT, CDR2 YYEEEE. V lost 1 base, J lost 0 bases, and 7 bases lay in between. The CDR3 loop is CASSLYGANYGYTF. CDR3 nucleotides: TGTGCCAGCAGCTTGTACGGGGCTAACTATGGCTACACCTTC.

This clonotype came up many times. This chain joins TRBV20-1 and TRBJ2-2; D is undetermined. This CDR3 is 13 amino acids long. Germline CDR1 and CDR2: DFQATT and SNEGSKA (reference sequence). V was pared by 6 bases and J by 11 bases, with 19 bases between. CDR3 nucleotides: TGCAGTGCGCATAATACGGCGAGGCGAGAGCTGTTTTTT. The encoded protein is CSAHNTARRELFF.

V usage is TRBV5-1 and J usage is TRBJ1-1; D is unresolved. V was clipped by 2 bases and J by 1 base, with 9 bases between them. Germline CDR1 and CDR2: SGHRS and YFSETQ. CDR3 size: 14 residues. Here the CDR3 DNA reads TGCGCCAGCAGCTTACATCGGGGGAACACTGAAGCTTTCTTT. Amino acid sequence: CASSLHRGNTEAFF.

Many counts were recorded for this clonotype. The chain recombines TRBV5-5 with TRBJ2-5; 9 bases fit TRBD1. V dropped 0 bases and J dropped 5; count of bases not matched to a gene: 5. This CDR3 is 15 amino acids long. The germline V gene encodes CDR1 SGHKS and CDR2 YYEKEE (reference sequence). CDR3 sequence reads: CASSLVDRGWETQYF. As DNA, the CDR3 is TGTGCCAGCAGCTTGGTGGACAGGGGTTGGGAGACCCAGTACTTC.

The chain joins TRBV12-3 or TRBV12-4 to TRBJ1-5; no clear D gene. The V end lost 3 bases, the J end lost 4 bases, and 10 bases lay between the germline ends. The CDR3 has 14 amino acids. The CDR3 is CASSFFAGNQPQHF. CDR3 DNA: TGTGCCAGCAGTTTTTTTGCGGGAAATCAGCCCCAGCATTTT.

This clonotype was detected many times. The J gene is TRBJ2-3, the V gene TRBV5-1, with TRBD1 identical over 8 bases. V trimming: 4 bases; J trimming: 7 bases; junction bases outside the gene matches: 11. Germline assignment: CDR1 SGHRS and CDR2 YFSETQ. This CDR3 region has 15 residues. CDR3 in amino acids: CASSTGQGMRNTQYF. CDR3 coding DNA: TGCGCCAGCAGCACCGGACAGGGAATGAGGAATACGCAGTATTTT.

This clonotype showed up just a few times. V gene TRBV3-1 combines with J gene TRBJ1-1; tentative D call: TRBD1 (5 bases). This CDR3 contains 13 residues. Germline V CDR1 and CDR2: LGHDT, YNNKEL (reference sequence). The germline V and J ends were trimmed by 5 bases and 7 bases, with 14 bases remaining between them. DNA of the CDR3: TGTGCCAGCAGCTTCTCCGGGGGGGTTGAAGCTTTCTTT. Translated, it gives CASSFSGGVEAFF.

The genes are TRBV4-1 and TRBJ1-5; D gene unclear. Per the germline V gene, CDR1 is MGHRA and CDR2 is YSYEKL. CDR3 size: 15 residues. V gave up 6 bases and J gave up 3 bases, with 15 bases separating them. The DNA of the CDR3 is TGCGCCAGCAGGGACCTACGAGGATCCAATCAGCCCCAGCATTTT. Protein: CASRDLRGSNQPQHF.

A few counts support this clonotype. The chain has TRBV7-9 and TRBJ2-3; a possible D gene is TRBD1 (6 bases). Trimming removed 6 bases at V and 3 bases at J, with 16 bases between. There are 15 residues in the CDR3. CDR1 is SEHNR and CDR2 is FQNEAQ in the germline V gene (reference sequence). Written as DNA, the CDR3 is TGTGCCAGCAGTTACAACAGGGTGGGGACAGATACGCAGTATTTT. Translating gives CASSYNRVGTDTQYF.

This clonotype has at least ten counts. The rearrangement links TRBV6-5 to TRBJ2-7, with 8 bases identical to TRBD2. CDR1 MNHEY and CDR2 SVGAGI come from the germline V gene. CDR3 length: 15 residues. V lost 5 bases, J lost 2 bases, and 8 bases stayed unmatched. CDR3: CASSLRGGTTYEQYF. The CDR3, as DNA: TGTGCCAGCAGTCTCCGGGGGGGCACCACCTACGAGCAGTACTTC.

The chain uses TRBV6-1 and TRBJ1-1, with 10 bases identical to TRBD1. This CDR3 is built from 15 residues. Germline values: CDR1 MNHNS, CDR2 SASEGT. The junction had 13 bases not matched to a gene; V was cut back by 10 bases and J by 5 bases. This CDR3 reads CAISTGGRGRTEAFF. CDR3 sequence (DNA): TGTGCCATCTCGACAGGGGGCCGAGGGAGGACTGAAGCTTTCTTT.

The V call is TRBV5-1, the J call TRBJ1-2; D may be TRBD1 (5 bases). The V gene's germline CDR1 is SGHRS and CDR2 YFSETQ. Trimming took off 0 bases at V and 7 bases at J, with 19 bases between the two ends. The CDR3 has 16 amino acids. CDR3: CASSLGLRDTGFGYTF. The CDR3 DNA follows: TGCGCCAGCAGCTTGGGCCTCAGGGATACAGGTTTTGGCTACACCTTC.